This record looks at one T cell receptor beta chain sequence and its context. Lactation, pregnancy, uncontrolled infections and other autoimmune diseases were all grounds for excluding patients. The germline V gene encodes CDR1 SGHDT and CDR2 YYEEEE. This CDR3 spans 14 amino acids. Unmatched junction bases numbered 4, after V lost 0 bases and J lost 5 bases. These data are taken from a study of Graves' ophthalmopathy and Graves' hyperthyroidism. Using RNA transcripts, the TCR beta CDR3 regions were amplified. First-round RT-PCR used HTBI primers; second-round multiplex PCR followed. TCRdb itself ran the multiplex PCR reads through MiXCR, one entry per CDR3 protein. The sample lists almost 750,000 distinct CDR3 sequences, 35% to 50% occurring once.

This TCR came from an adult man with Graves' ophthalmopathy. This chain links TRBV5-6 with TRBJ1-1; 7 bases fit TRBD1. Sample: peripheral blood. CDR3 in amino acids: CASSLETGLTEAFF. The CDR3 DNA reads TGTGCCAGCAGCTTGGAGACAGGGCTTACTGAAGCTTTCTTT.